The 29 T cell receptor beta chains below come from one sample, sequenced in a study of blood T cell repertoires in COVID-19. TCRdb's copy holds only in-frame clones and misses some; the assay was immunoSEQ multiplex PCR. This table holds approximately 250,000 clones, about 90% found once. The sequencing input was peripheral blood. The origin of the receptors is a man aged 25 to 40 with COVID-19, enrolled during active disease.

This chain joins TRBV6-2 or TRBV6-3 and TRBJ2-3; TRBD2 matches 7 bases. The J segment lost 4 bases and the V segment lost 2 bases, leaving 9 bases of the junction unmatched. Germline loops: CDR1 MNHEY, CDR2 SVGEGT. The CDR3 runs 16 residues. The CDR3 DNA reads as TGTGCCAGCAGTTACAGGGCTAGCGGAGTCCCAGATACGCAGTATTTT. It specifies CASSYRASGVPDTQYF.

The CDR3 protein is CASSLAGGSRNEQFF. CDR3 coding DNA: TGTGCCAGCAGCTTGGCGGGGGGTTCGAGGAATGAGCAGTTCTTC. J is TRBJ2-1 and V is TRBV5-4; TRBD2 aligns across 7 bases. The CDR3 consists of 15 residues. Germline CDR1 SGHNT, CDR2 YYREEE (reference sequence). With V trimmed by 0 bases and J by 7 bases, 7 bases remained unmatched.

This chain connects TRBV6-5 to TRBJ1-2; D possibly corresponds to TRBD1 (6 bases). The CDR3 extends over 14 amino acids. Germline loops: CDR1 MNHEY, CDR2 SVGAGI. The V end lost 2 bases, the J end lost 6 bases, and 13 bases lay between the germline ends. The CDR3 sequence: CASSYTGRGDGYTF. The CDR3 DNA reads as TGTGCCAGCAGTTACACCGGCAGGGGAGATGGCTACACCTTC.

The chain joins TRBV5-1 to TRBJ1-1; D gene ambiguous. V was cut by 1 base and J by 2 bases, with 12 bases left in between. Germline V gene data show CDR1 as SGHRS and CDR2 as YFSETQ. This CDR3 region has 15 residues. Written as DNA, the CDR3 is TGCGCCAGCAGCTTGTCTCTAGAATCTAACACTGAAGCTTTCTTT. This codes for CASSLSLESNTEAFF.

This clone was seen only once. This chain uses TRBV4-1 with TRBJ1-2; D not resolved. V lost 4 bases to trimming and J lost 3 bases, with 15 bases between them. This CDR3 contains 15 residues. Per germline, CDR1 MGHRA and CDR2 YSYEKL. The CDR3 sequence: CASSLKEEADYGYTF. The CDR3 DNA reads as TGCGCCAGCAGCCTCAAGGAGGAGGCGGACTATGGCTACACCTTC.

CDR3 nucleotides: TGTGCCAGCTCACCGGGACTAGCCCCGGAGACCCAGTACTTC. Translation gives CASSPGLAPETQYF. J is TRBJ2-5 and V is TRBV18; 9 bases are a match to TRBD2. Losses at the gene ends were 3 bases for V and 5 bases for J; bases not matched to a gene: 4. This CDR3 comprises 14 residues. In germline, CDR1 is KGHSH, CDR2 LQKENI.

V gene TRBV18 combines with J gene TRBJ2-5; weak D call: TRBD1 (5 bases). The CDR3 is 14 residues long. Germline loops: CDR1 KGHSH, CDR2 LQKENI. Trimming removed 1 base at V and 0 bases at J, with 6 bases between. CDR3 residues: CASSPQTDQETQYF. The CDR3 DNA reads TGTGCCAGCTCACCACAGACAGACCAAGAGACCCAGTACTTC.

This chain uses TRBV19 with TRBJ2-2, with D maybe TRBD1 (5 bases). Looked up from germline, CDR1 is LNHDA and CDR2 is SQIVND (reference sequence). V lost 7 bases, J lost 7 bases, and 13 bases lay in between. The CDR3 has 13 residues. The CDR3 loop is CASTPQGHGELFF. Here the CDR3 DNA reads TGTGCCAGTACCCCTCAGGGCCACGGGGAGCTGTTTTTT. The variable domain in full, completed from reference TRBV19 and TRBJ2-2, reads DGGITQSPKYLFRKEGQNVTLSCEQNLNHDAMYWYRQDPGQGLRLIYYSQIVNDFQKGDIAEGYSVSREKKESFPLTVTSAQKNPTAFYLCASTPQGHGELFFGEGSRLTVL.

The chain recombines TRBV14 with TRBJ1-1; D gene unclear. This CDR3 contains 15 residues. V lost 1 base to trimming and J lost 1 base, with 10 bases between them. Germline CDR1 reads SGHDN; CDR2 reads FVKESK. CDR3 region: CASSQVAGSNTEAFF. Written as DNA, the CDR3 is TGTGCCAGCAGCCAAGTTGCGGGTTCGAACACTGAAGCTTTCTTT.

V and J are TRBV10-1 and TRBJ2-3; 11 nucleotides line up with TRBD2. Germline V CDR1 and CDR2: WNHNN, SYGVQD (reference sequence). The CDR3 length is 19 residues. Unmatched junction bases numbered 20, after V lost 6 bases and J lost 6 bases. CDR3 amino acids: CASRSLAGGLTLVVDTQYF. The DNA of the CDR3 is TGCGCCAGCAGATCTCTAGCGGGGGGACTTACCTTAGTTGTGGATACGCAGTATTTT.

The V and J genes are TRBV29-1 and TRBJ2-5; 14 bases fit TRBD2. The CDR3 totals 15 residues. Germline V lookup: CDR1 SQVTM, CDR2 ANQGSEA. V trimming: 4 bases; J trimming: 2 bases; junction bases outside the gene matches: 3. The CDR3 loop is CSVAGTSGSQETQYF. CDR3 bases: TGCAGCGTTGCGGGGACTAGCGGGAGTCAAGAGACCCAGTACTTC.

The gene calls are TRBV5-4 and TRBJ2-7, with a possible D match to TRBD1 (6 bases). This CDR3 is 16 amino acids long. Between the trimmed V and J ends, which lost 2 bases and 0 bases, there was a span of 15 bases. Germline assignment: CDR1 SGHNT and CDR2 YYREEE (reference sequence). The CDR3 DNA reads as TGTGCCAGCAGCTTAGGCCGGGACACCTCCTCCTACGAGCAGTACTTC. Its protein product is CASSLGRDTSSYEQYF.

The rearrangement links TRBV7-9 to TRBJ1-5, with D uncertain. Trimming shortened V by 5 bases and J by 4 bases, and 6 bases separated the two germline ends. The CDR3 is made up of 12 amino acids. Germline V gives CDR1 SEHNR, CDR2 FQNEAQ (reference sequence). CDR3 amino acids: CASSAQNQPQHF. In nucleotides, the CDR3 is TGTGCCAGCAGCGCCCAGAATCAGCCCCAGCATTTT.

A single count supports this clone. The genes are TRBV5-1 and TRBJ1-1; D unclear. V lost 2 bases to trimming and J lost 1 base, with 9 bases between them. The V gene's germline CDR1 is SGHRS and CDR2 YFSETQ. CDR3 size: 14 residues. The CDR3 bases are TGCGCCAGCAGCTTCCAAGGCGGGAACACTGAAGCTTTCTTT. Translated: CASSFQGGNTEAFF.

The J gene is TRBJ2-6, the V gene TRBV5-1, with 8 nucleotides matching TRBD1. The CDR3 spans 17 residues. J gave up 0 bases and V 5 bases, and 7 bases lay outside the gene matches. Per germline, CDR1 SGHRS and CDR2 YFSETQ. Written as DNA, the CDR3 is TGCGCCAGCAGTCCCGGGACAGGACGCTCTGGGGCCAACGTCCTGACTTTC. Translated, it gives CASSPGTGRSGANVLTF. Using reference TRBV5-1 and TRBJ2-6 for the parts outside the CDR3, the full variable domain is KAGVTQTPRYLIKTRGQQVTLSCSPISGHRSVSWYQQTPGQGLQFLFEYFSETQRNKGNFPGRFSGRQFSNSRSEMNVSTLELGDSALYLCASSPGTGRSGANVLTFGAGSRLTVL.

The rearrangement uses TRBV2 and TRBJ2-7, with 7 bases matching TRBD2. With 2 bases clipped from V and 7 bases from J, the junction kept 8 bases outside the gene matches. The germline V gene has CDR1 SNHLY and CDR2 FYNNEI. The CDR3 extends over 14 amino acids. This CDR3 is CASSERPSGGEQYF. Written as DNA, the CDR3 is TGTGCCAGCAGTGAAAGACCTAGCGGAGGGGAGCAGTACTTC.

This rearrangement joins TRBV7-6 to TRBJ2-5, with TRBD2 matching 8 bases. CDR1 is SGHVS, CDR2 FNYEAQ, per germline. The CDR3 contains 15 residues. V was clipped by 5 bases and J by 5 bases; unmatched bases: 10. In DNA, the CDR3 is TGTGCCAGCAGCGTCCCGGGGGGGCGGGGCGAGACCCAGTACTTC. It translates to CASSVPGGRGETQYF.

The chain uses TRBV19 and TRBJ1-1; tentatively, D is TRBD1 (5 bases). Germline V gives CDR1 LNHDA, CDR2 SQIVND (reference sequence). This CDR3 has 15 residues. V lost 0 bases and J lost 3, with 11 bases in between. The CDR3 region is CASSIEAGQDTEAFF. The CDR3 coding sequence is TGTGCCAGTAGTATAGAGGCAGGGCAGGACACTGAAGCTTTCTTT. The whole variable domain, remainder taken from reference TRBV19 and TRBJ1-1, is DGGITQSPKYLFRKEGQNVTLSCEQNLNHDAMYWYRQDPGQGLRLIYYSQIVNDFQKGDIAEGYSVSREKKESFPLTVTSAQKNPTAFYLCASSIEAGQDTEAFFGQGTRLTVV.

The chain links TRBV5-4 to TRBJ2-1; a possible D gene is TRBD1 (6 bases). V lost 0 bases and J lost 0, with 10 bases in between. Germline V gene sequence: CDR1 SGHNT, CDR2 YYREEE (reference sequence). There are 16 residues in the CDR3. The DNA for the CDR3 is TGTGCCAGCAGCTTGGATGGGACACGCTCCTACAATGAGCAGTTCTTC. It yields the protein CASSLDGTRSYNEQFF.

The chain combines TRBV4-1 with TRBJ2-1, with 10 bases lining up with TRBD2. The CDR3 loop spans 15 amino acids. V gave up 4 bases and J gave up 6 bases; unmatched junction bases: 6. CDR1 and CDR2 from the germline V gene are MGHRA and YSYEKL. CDR3 residues: CASSLPGLASNEQFF. In DNA, the CDR3 is TGCGCCAGCAGCCTACCGGGACTAGCGAGCAATGAGCAGTTCTTC.

V is TRBV19 and J is TRBJ2-3; D possibly corresponds to TRBD2 (5 bases). Trimming removed 5 bases at V and 3 bases at J, with 15 bases between. This CDR3 has 15 amino acids. CDR1 and CDR2 from the germline V gene are LNHDA and SQIVND (reference sequence). For the CDR3, the DNA is TGTGCCAGTAGTGCGGCCTCGGGGATTACAGATACGCAGTATTTT. As protein: CASSAASGITDTQYF.

The rearrangement joins TRBV4-1 to TRBJ1-2; 9 bases are shared with TRBD1. This CDR3 spans 15 amino acids. The germline V gene encodes CDR1 MGHRA and CDR2 YSYEKL. V shed 1 base, J shed 4 bases, and the junction held 4 bases outside the gene matches. The DNA of the CDR3 is TGCGCCAGCAGCCAAGTAGGGACAGGGATCTATGGCTACACCTTC. Translation gives CASSQVGTGIYGYTF.

The J gene is TRBJ2-7, the V gene TRBV14; D is perhaps TRBD1 (5 bases). Germline V gene lookup returns CDR1 SGHDN and CDR2 FVKESK. The CDR3 totals 13 residues. The V end was cut by 1 base, the J end by 5 bases, with 9 bases between. The CDR3 bases are TGTGCCAGCAGCCAAGTAAGGGGTAACGAGCAGTACTTC. Protein: CASSQVRGNEQYF.

The rearrangement links TRBV20-1 to TRBJ2-2; 9 bases map to TRBD1. Germline-derived CDR1 and CDR2 are DFQATT and SNEGSKA (reference sequence). CDR3 length equals 15 residues. Trimming removed 3 bases from V and 6 bases from J; junction bases left unmatched: 8. CDR3 coding DNA: TGCAGTGCTAGTCCCGGACAGGGGAGAGCCGGGGAGCTGTTTTTT. It translates to CSASPGQGRAGELFF.

The chain employs TRBV10-3 and TRBJ2-2, with 8 bases identical to TRBD1. The J segment lost 3 bases and the V segment lost 3 bases, leaving 3 bases of the junction unmatched. The germline V gene has CDR1 ENHRY and CDR2 SYGVKD. This CDR3 comprises 15 residues. The CDR3 DNA reads TGTGCCATCAGTGACAGGGGGCGCGACACCGGGGAGCTGTTTTTT. It translates to CAISDRGRDTGELFF.

The chain is built from TRBV7-9 and TRBJ1-1, with a weak D call TRBD1 (5 bases). The V gene's germline CDR1 is SEHNR and CDR2 FQNEAQ (reference sequence). The CDR3 runs 16 residues. Deletions cut 0 bases from V and 4 bases from J, with 15 bases between. The CDR3 DNA reads TGTGCCAGCAGCTTAGCGCATGTGGGCCAGGGCACTGAAGCTTTCTTT. It yields the protein CASSLAHVGQGTEAFF. Full variable domain (outside the CDR3, taken from reference TRBV7-9 and TRBJ1-1): DTGVSQNPRHKITKRGQNVTFRCDPISEHNRLYWYRQTLGQGPEFLTYFQNEAQLEKSRLLSDRFSAERPKGSFSTLEIQRTEQGDSAMYLCASSLAHVGQGTEAFFGQGTRLTVV.

The chain carries TRBV7-9 and TRBJ2-3; perhaps TRBD2 as D (5 bases). CDR3 length: 15 amino acids. Deletions cut 5 bases from V and 0 bases from J, with 12 bases between. Germline-derived CDR1 and CDR2 are SEHNR and FQNEAQ (reference sequence). Here the CDR3 reads CASSPGVISTDTQYF. CDR3 DNA: TGTGCCAGCAGCCCCGGGGTGATAAGCACAGATACGCAGTATTTT. Full variable domain (rest looked up from reference TRBV7-9 and TRBJ2-3): DTGVSQNPRHKITKRGQNVTFRCDPISEHNRLYWYRQTLGQGPEFLTYFQNEAQLEKSRLLSDRFSAERPKGSFSTLEIQRTEQGDSAMYLCASSPGVISTDTQYFGPGTRLTVL.

The chain links TRBV5-4 to TRBJ2-1; TRBD1 might be the D (5 bases). This CDR3 has 16 amino acids. V was shortened by 4 bases and J by 6 bases, with 20 bases between the two germline ends. Germline CDR1 SGHNT, CDR2 YYREEE (reference sequence). Here the CDR3 DNA reads TGTGCCAGCAGCCCAACCCCTGCCCAAGGGGTCAATGAGCAGTTCTTC. It is translated as CASSPTPAQGVNEQFF.

The chain carries TRBV5-1 and TRBJ2-5; TRBD2 matches 10 bases. The germline V gene encodes CDR1 SGHRS and CDR2 YFSETQ. With 0 bases clipped from V and 4 bases from J, the junction kept 6 bases outside the gene matches. CDR3 length: 16 amino acids. CDR3 residues: CASSLEVAGGGETQYF. In DNA form, the CDR3 reads TGCGCCAGCAGCTTGGAGGTAGCGGGGGGTGGAGAGACCCAGTACTTC.